The clone carrying this T cell receptor beta chain appeared a single time. The germline CDR1 and CDR2 sequences are ENHRY and SYGVKD. CDR3 length: 18 residues. Trimming at V came to 0 bases and at J to 3 bases, leaving 10 bases not matched to a gene. These data are taken from a study of blood T cell repertoires in COVID-19. Sequencing was performed with immunoSEQ multiplex PCR; in TCRdb, only in-frame clones are kept and a portion is missing. In the table there are under 200,000 clones, more than 85% of which are singletons. This clonotype originated in a woman in her fifties or sixties who had recovered from COVID-19. This chain joins TRBV10-3 and TRBJ1-5; 8 bases agree with TRBD1. The sequenced material came from PBMCs or T cells enriched from blood (not recorded which). The CDR3 DNA reads TGTGCCATCAGTGAGTCGAGTGTAGGACAGGGCCCCAATCAGCCCCAGCATTTT. It specifies CAISESSVGQGPNQPQHF.